This TCR beta chain emerged from a study of shared clonotypes between healthy human individuals. Profiling relied on immunoSEQ multiplex PCR, and the TCRdb table lists in-frame clones only, not all of them. The sample carries 740,000 or so clones, more than 70% recorded once. V was cut by 6 bases and J by 8 bases, with 11 bases left in between. This CDR3 contains 11 residues. Germline V gene lookup returns CDR1 SQVTM and CDR2 ANQGSEA. The sequence came from a woman aged 25 to 39 in good health. The V and J genes are TRBV29-1 and TRBJ2-1, with D hard to call. Sequenced: memory CD4+ T cells sorted from blood. Subset noted: CD45RA-negative fraction. The CDR3 protein is CSVLIFDEQFF. CDR3 in DNA: TGCAGCGTCCTGATATTCGATGAGCAGTTCTTC.